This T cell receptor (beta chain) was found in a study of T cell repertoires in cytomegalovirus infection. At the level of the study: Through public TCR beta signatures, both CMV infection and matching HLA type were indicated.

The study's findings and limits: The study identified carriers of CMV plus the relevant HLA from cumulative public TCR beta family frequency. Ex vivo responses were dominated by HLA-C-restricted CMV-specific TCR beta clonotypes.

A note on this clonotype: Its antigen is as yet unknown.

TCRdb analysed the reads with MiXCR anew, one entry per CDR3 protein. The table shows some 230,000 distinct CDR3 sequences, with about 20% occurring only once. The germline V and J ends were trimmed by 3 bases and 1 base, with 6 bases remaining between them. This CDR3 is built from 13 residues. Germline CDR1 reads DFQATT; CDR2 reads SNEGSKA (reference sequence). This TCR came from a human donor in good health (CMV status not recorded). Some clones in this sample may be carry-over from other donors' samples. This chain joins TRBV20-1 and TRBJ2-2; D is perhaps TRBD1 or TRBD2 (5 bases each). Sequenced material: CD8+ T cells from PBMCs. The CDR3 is CSARRGNTGELFF. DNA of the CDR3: TGCAGTGCTAGGAGGGGGAACACCGGGGAGCTGTTTTTT.